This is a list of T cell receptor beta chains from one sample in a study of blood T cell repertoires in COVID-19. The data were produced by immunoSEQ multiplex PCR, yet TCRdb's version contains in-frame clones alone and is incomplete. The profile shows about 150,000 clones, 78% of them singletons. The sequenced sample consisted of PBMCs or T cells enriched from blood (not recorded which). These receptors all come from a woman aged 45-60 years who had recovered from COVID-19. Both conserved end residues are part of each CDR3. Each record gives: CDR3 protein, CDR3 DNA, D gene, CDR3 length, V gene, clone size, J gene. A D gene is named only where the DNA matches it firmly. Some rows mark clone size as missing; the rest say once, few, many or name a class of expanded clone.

CSVEDPGYEQFF TGCAGCGTTGAAGATCCGGGGTATGAGCAGTTCTTC - 12 TRBV29-1 - TRBJ2-1
CASSPILLVYNEQFF TGTGCCAGCAGCCCCATCCTCCTAGTTTACAATGAGCAGTTCTTC - 15 TRBV28 - TRBJ2-1
CANKPQGAGEKLFF TGTGCCAACAAGCCGCAGGGGGCCGGTGAAAAACTGTTTTTT TRBD1 14 TRBV2 few TRBJ1-4
CASSLAGQGNSPLHF TGTGCCAGCAGCTTAGCGGGACAGGGGAATTCACCCCTCCACTTT TRBD1 15 TRBV7-2 - TRBJ1-6
CASRTSGGNEQFF TGCGCCAGTAGGACTAGCGGGGGCAATGAGCAGTTCTTC TRBD2 13 TRBV10-2 few TRBJ2-1
CASRQGTIGGYTF TGTGCCAGCAGACAAGGGACTATCGGTGGCTACACCTTC - 13 TRBV28 - TRBJ1-2
CAISEYSGFQKNTGELFF TGTGCCATCAGTGAATATTCAGGGTTTCAGAAGAACACCGGGGAGCTGTTTTTT - 18 TRBV10-3 - TRBJ2-2
CASSLRGTGVQTEQYF TGTGCCAGCAGCTTACGTGGGACAGGAGTACAGACCGAGCAGTACTTC TRBD1 16 TRBV7-6 - TRBJ2-7
CASSFSTVQETQYF TGTGCCAGCAGCTTTAGTACTGTCCAAGAGACCCAGTACTTC - 14 TRBV11-2 - TRBJ2-5
CASIVRPTGSSYNSPLHF TGTGCCAGCATCGTAAGGCCAACCGGGAGCTCCTATAATTCACCCCTCCACTTT - 18 TRBV9 few TRBJ1-6
CASSLNNQETQYF TGTGCCAGCAGCTTAAACAACCAAGAGACCCAGTACTTC - 13 TRBV11-3 - TRBJ2-5
CASSPLRGPADTQYF TGTGCCAGCTCACCACTAAGGGGGCCCGCAGATACGCAGTATTTT TRBD1 15 TRBV18 - TRBJ2-3
CASSRGQGNEQFF TGCGCCAGCAGCCGGGGACAGGGCAATGAGCAGTTCTTC TRBD1 13 TRBV5-1 - TRBJ2-1
CASSSAGTGYQPQHF TGTGCCAGCAGCTCTGCCGGGACAGGGTATCAGCCCCAGCATTTT TRBD1 15 TRBV7-2 - TRBJ1-5